This T cell receptor (beta chain) was profiled in a study of cytomegalovirus exposure and HLA in healthy donors. Donors showed nominal health when sampled, although they likely had unrecorded immune exposures. The PCR employed 60 Vbeta primers together with 13 Jbeta primers. Only in-frame clones appear in the TCRdb table, and some are missing; sequencing was by immunoSEQ multiplex PCR. The sample yields approximately 160,000 clones, approximately 80% seen once. In germline, CDR1 is SGHNT, CDR2 YENEEA. The junction had 4 bases not matched to a gene; V was cut back by 5 bases and J by 4 bases. CDR3 length equals 13 residues. A word on this clone: What it binds is not known.

Study-level results: According to an earlier analysis, most TCR beta V segments yielded productive rearrangements about 87% or about 30% of the time.

The source material was PBMCs. The sequence was obtained from a woman aged 45-59 years in good health and CMV-seropositive. The chain has TRBV11-3 and TRBJ2-5, with 7 nucleotides matching TRBD1. The CDR3 here is CASSPGGGETQYF. The CDR3 region has the DNA TGTGCCAGCAGCCCAGGGGGTGGAGAGACCCAGTACTTC.